This T cell receptor (beta chain) was obtained from a study of patients and donors after allogeneic stem cell transplantation. This clonotype occurred many times. Trimming removed 2 bases at V and 3 bases at J, with 16 bases between. This CDR3 region has 16 residues. Germline V gene data show CDR1 as MNHEY and CDR2 as SVGAGI. TCRdb independently ran MiXCR on the RT-PCR reads; one entry per CDR3 protein. The sample includes over 150,000 distinct CDR3 sequences, about 29% seen only once; the top ten take about 3%. The specimen sequenced was blood, either unsorted or a sorted T cell fraction (not recorded which). The chain joins TRBV6-5 to TRBJ1-1; D is unclear. The TCR comes from a human donor who was either an allogeneic HSCT recipient or a stem cell or donor lymphocyte infusion donor (not recorded which). It is not recorded whose cells these are; they may come from a transplant donor. The CDR3 is CASSYPETGRYTEAFF. For the CDR3, the DNA is TGTGCCAGCAGTTACCCCGAGACGGGGAGATACACTGAAGCTTTCTTT.